The clone carrying this T cell receptor (beta chain) was seen a few times. The antigen is undetermined. Constant-segment primers were used for 5'RACE, and the resulting TCR alpha and TCR beta cDNA libraries carried sample barcodes and UMIs. MiXCR was run by TCRdb on the 5' RACE reads, yielding one entry per CDR3 protein. The sample has 170,000 or so distinct CDR3 sequences, roughly 31% seen once. The source of the sample is a study of T-cell memory formation after mild COVID-19. Study details: Each donor largely had its own TCR clusters.

The germline gives CDR1 SQVTM, CDR2 ANQGSEA. There are 13 residues in the CDR3. V gave up 6 bases and J gave up 6 bases, with 15 bases separating them. General study findings and limits: For contracting clones, CD4+ ones sat mainly in CM and EM, CD8+ in EMRA. Confirmation was lacking for SARS-CoV-2 specificity of second-wave clones that peaked on day 37.

The sequenced material came from PBMCs or a T cell subset sorted from them (not recorded which). The receptor comes from an adult woman who had mild COVID-19 (a few samples of this study predate the infection). Cell type and time point are not known. The chain couples TRBV29-1 to TRBJ2-1; the D gene is possibly TRBD1 (5 bases). The CDR3 DNA reads as TGCAGCGTGGTCAGGGTCGTTTTCAATGAGCAGTTCTTC. It specifies CSVVRVVFNEQFF.